The 10 T cell receptor beta chains reported below all come from one sample, sequenced in a study of T cell responses to AZD1222 COVID-19 vaccine. The protocol was immunoSEQ multiplex PCR, while the TCRdb copy is restricted to in-frame clones and leaves out a portion. The repertoire includes roughly 110,000 clones, around 90% of them detected once, and roughly 6.5% sits in the top ten. This material consisted of peripheral blood, taken on day 0 of AZD1222 vaccination. The receptors shown here come from an adult in good health.

The chain joins TRBV3-1 (or the pseudogene TRBV3-2) to TRBJ1-2; D perhaps matches TRBD1 (5 bases). The CDR3 is 14 amino acids. Trimming stripped 7 bases from V and 3 bases from J, with 15 bases between. Germline values: CDR1 LGHDT, CDR2 YNNKEL (reference sequence). For the CDR3, the DNA is TGTGCCAGCACCCCCGCGGTAGGGGACTATGGCTACACCTTC. This translates into CASTPAVGDYGYTF.

This sequence joins TRBV7-2 and TRBJ2-1; D is undetermined. There are 13 residues in the CDR3. Germline V gene data show CDR1 as SGHTA and CDR2 as FQGNSA. V was pared by 2 bases and J by 9 bases, with 11 bases between. CDR3 residues: CASSLKAVTEQFF. The CDR3 nucleotides read TGTGCCAGCAGCTTAAAGGCAGTAACTGAGCAGTTCTTC.

CDR3 loop: CASSDPRHGTDYGYTF. In DNA, the CDR3 is TGTGCCAGCAGCGATCCAAGACACGGGACAGACTATGGCTACACCTTC. The chain is built from TRBV11-3 and TRBJ1-2; 7 positions agree with TRBD1. The length of the CDR3 is 16 residues. The V gene end was trimmed by 5 bases and the J gene end by 3 bases; junction bases not matched to a gene: 12. The germline V gene has CDR1 SGHNT and CDR2 YENEEA.

The chain links TRBV4-1 to TRBJ1-4; 8 positions agree with TRBD1. Germline lookup yields CDR1 MGHRA and CDR2 YSYEKL. With 6 bases clipped from V and 4 bases from J, the junction kept 7 bases outside the gene matches. CDR3 length: 15 amino acids. As DNA, the CDR3 is TGCGCCAGCAGGGTCGGGACAGGCCTTAATGAAAAACTGTTTTTT. This sequence encodes CASRVGTGLNEKLFF.

The J gene is TRBJ2-7, the V gene TRBV7-2; D is uncertain. The CDR3 spans 11 residues. V lost 6 bases to trimming and J lost 4 bases, with 7 bases between them. In germline, CDR1 is SGHTA, CDR2 FQGNSA. CDR3 protein: CASRIGYEQYF. The CDR3 DNA is TGTGCCAGCAGAATTGGTTACGAGCAGTACTTC. Filled out from reference TRBV7-2 and TRBJ2-7, the complete variable domain reads GAGVSQSPSNKVTEKGKDVELRCDPISGHTALYWYRQSLGQGLEFLIYFQGNSAPDKSGLPSDRFSAERTGGSVSTLTIQRTQQEDSAVYLCASRIGYEQYFGPGTRLTVT.

The chain employs TRBV27 and TRBJ2-7; 9 nucleotides match TRBD2. The CDR3 has 13 amino acids. The V gene end was trimmed by 7 bases and the J gene end by 7 bases; junction bases not matched to a gene: 8. Germline assignment: CDR1 MNHEY and CDR2 SMNVEV (reference sequence). The CDR3 is CASKQTSGLEQYF. Here the CDR3 DNA reads TGTGCCAGCAAACAGACTAGCGGCTTGGAGCAGTACTTC.

The rearrangement links TRBV11-1 to TRBJ1-2; D uncertain. V was clipped by 5 bases and J by 8 bases, with 24 bases between them. From germline, CDR1 is SGHAT and CDR2 FQDESV (reference sequence). This CDR3 has 16 residues. CDR3 sequence reads: CASSPLAPGPSPGYTF. The CDR3 DNA sequence: TGTGCCAGCAGCCCGCTGGCCCCAGGACCCTCTCCCGGCTACACCTTC.

The J gene is TRBJ2-1, the V gene TRBV9, with 9 bases aligning to TRBD2. There are 16 residues in the CDR3. Germline V gene lookup returns CDR1 SGDLS and CDR2 YYNGEE. After removal of 0 bases from V and 10 bases from J, the junction contained 11 bases not matched to a gene. The CDR3 reads CASSVGLAGSIGEQFF. The CDR3 coding sequence is TGTGCCAGCAGCGTAGGGCTAGCGGGATCTATAGGGGAGCAGTTCTTC.

V is TRBV7-9 and J is TRBJ2-7, with a weak D call TRBD2 (5 bases). V was pared by 3 bases and J by 1 base, with 7 bases between. From germline, CDR1 is SEHNR and CDR2 FQNEAQ (reference sequence). The CDR3 has 13 residues. CDR3 in DNA: TGTGCCAGCAGCTTGTCGGGGTCCTACGAGCAGTACTTC. Translated, it gives CASSLSGSYEQYF.

This chain uses TRBV5-4 with TRBJ2-7, with D tentatively TRBD2 (5 bases). Germline-derived CDR1 and CDR2 are SGHNT and YYREEE (reference sequence). The CDR3 runs to 13 residues. Deletions cut 0 bases from V and 7 bases from J, with 11 bases between. CDR3 nucleotide sequence: TGTGCCAGCAGCTTGGGACTCCCGGGGGAGCAGTACTTC. Encoded protein: CASSLGLPGEQYF.